The rows below give T cell receptor beta chains drawn from one sample of a study of CD8 T cells in ankylosing spondylitis. TCRdb fed the 5' RACE reads into MiXCR, producing one record per CDR3 protein. The table has 340,000 or so distinct CDR3 sequences, roughly 14% seen once; the top ten hold 0.85% to 1.4%. The sequencing input was blood, either unsorted or a sorted T cell fraction (not recorded which). The source of these receptors is a male donor with ankylosing spondylitis or in good health (not recorded which). CDR3s include the opening cysteine and the closing phenylalanine or tryptophan. A D gene is named only where the DNA matches it firmly. Size is omitted from some rows. Given values are once, few, many or a class for expanded clones.

CDR3aa,CDR3nt,j_gene,v_gene,abundance,d_gene
CASRRTSGTNTGELFF,TGTGCCAGCAGGCGGACTAGCGGGACGAACACCGGGGAGCTGTTTTTT,TRBJ2-2,TRBV3-1,.,TRBD2
CASSQATGSYNSPLHF,TGCGCCAGCAGCCAAGCAACAGGCTCCTATAATTCACCCCTCCACTTT,TRBJ1-6,TRBV4-1,few,.
CSVNTGELFF,TGCAGCGTAAACACCGGGGAGCTGTTTTTT,TRBJ2-2,TRBV29-1,.,.
CASSYSIQDYGYTF,TGTGCCAGCAGTTACTCGATACAGGACTATGGCTACACCTTC,TRBJ1-2,TRBV6-5,.,.
CASSPPRDRSNEQFF,TGTGCCAGCAGCCCACCACGGGATCGAAGCAATGAGCAGTTCTTC,TRBJ2-1,TRBV5-4,.,.
CASSVMGGGATDTQYF,TGTGCCAGCAGCGTCATGGGCGGGGGGGCAACAGATACGCAGTATTTT,TRBJ2-3,TRBV9,few,TRBD2
CASSWGYGYTF,TGTGCCAGCAGCTGGGGCTATGGCTACACCTTC,TRBJ1-2,TRBV12-3/TRBV12-4,many,.
CAWSPPQGNYGYTF,TGTGCCTGGAGTCCTCCTCAGGGGAACTATGGCTACACCTTC,TRBJ1-2,TRBV30,few,.
CASGQGLFSGANVLTF,TGCGCCAGCGGACAGGGTCTCTTCTCTGGGGCCAACGTCCTGACTTTC,TRBJ2-6,TRBV10-2,.,TRBD1
CASSPFGLNEKLFF,TGTGCCAGCTCACCCTTCGGCCTTAATGAAAAACTGTTTTTT,TRBJ1-4,TRBV18,few,.
CASSQEDRTGRGTDTQYF,TGCGCCAGCAGCCAAGAGGACAGAACGGGCCGAGGCACAGATACGCAGTATTTT,TRBJ2-3,TRBV4-1,few,.
CASSHLAWSTDTQYF,TGTGCCAGCAGCCATTTAGCGTGGAGCACAGATACGCAGTATTTT,TRBJ2-3,TRBV3-1,.,.
CASSQVANSPLHF,TGTGCCAGCAGCCAAGTCGCGAATTCACCCCTCCACTTT,TRBJ1-6,TRBV3-1,.,.
CAISVGTANSPLHF,TGTGCCATCAGTGTGGGGACGGCGAATTCACCCCTCCACTTT,TRBJ1-6,TRBV10-3,many,.
CAISLSGGADTQYF,TGTGCCATCAGCCTTAGCGGGGGTGCAGATACGCAGTATTTT,TRBJ2-3,TRBV10-3,few,TRBD2
CSVRRGLHTEAFF,TGCAGTGTAAGGCGGGGACTTCATACTGAAGCTTTCTTT,TRBJ1-1,TRBV20-1,few,.
CATSPGGSGGQEQFF,TGTGCCACCAGTCCAGGGGGTAGCGGGGGTCAAGAGCAGTTCTTC,TRBJ2-1,TRBV24-1,many,TRBD2
CSARTGDGYTF,TGCAGCGCAAGGACAGGGGATGGCTACACCTTC,TRBJ1-2,TRBV29-1,few,TRBD1
CSARTGDNEKLFF,TGCAGTGCGCGGACAGGGGATAATGAAAAACTGTTTTTT,TRBJ1-4,TRBV20-1,.,TRBD1
CASSPSGSTEAFF,TGTGCCAGTAGTCCATCAGGGTCCACTGAAGCTTTCTTT,TRBJ1-1,TRBV19,few,.